This T cell receptor (beta chain) was identified during a study of T cells in Graves' hyperthyroidism and ophthalmopathy. The study, taken as a whole, reports: Blood shared most expanded thyroid clonotypes above 0.001.

In regard to this clonotype: Its antigen is still unknown.

The germline V gene encodes CDR1 SGHVS and CDR2 FNYEAQ. The CDR3 consists of 16 residues. With V trimmed by 6 bases and J by 0 bases, 10 bases remained unmatched. The patients, who ranged from 18 to 65 in age, presented with newly diagnosed hyperthyroidism lasting under 2 months. Researchers took RNA transcripts and amplified the TCR beta CDR3 regions from them. The HTBI primer set was used in a first-round RT-PCR of the TCR CDR3. From the multiplex PCR reads, TCRdb called clonotypes with MiXCR, one entry per CDR3 protein. The data contain about 540,000 distinct CDR3 sequences, roughly 46% of them seen just once; the ten biggest clones take up approximately 8.4%.

The chain combines TRBV7-6 with TRBJ2-5, with TRBD1 matching 7 bases. The sequence came from a woman younger than 30 with Graves' hyperthyroidism. Sequenced input: peripheral blood or thyroid tissue (not recorded which). Here the CDR3 reads CASSSDDRANQETQYF. The CDR3 DNA reads as TGTGCCAGCAGTTCTGACGACAGGGCAAACCAAGAGACCCAGTACTTC. The whole variable domain, filled in from reference TRBV7-6 and TRBJ2-5, reads GAGVSQSPRYKVTKRGQDVALRCDPISGHVSLYWYRQALGQGPEFLTYFNYEAQQDKSGLPNDRFSAERPEGSISTLTIQRTEQRDSAMYRCASSSDDRANQETQYFGPGTRLLVL.